This entry features one T cell receptor beta chain sequence. Its antigen is not known. This CDR3 comprises 16 residues. Germline CDR1 SGHRS, CDR2 YFSETQ. V dropped 4 bases and J dropped 4; count of bases not matched to a gene: 6. Splitting of each subset's genomic DNA was done evenly across several immunoSEQ plates. Profiled with immunoSEQ multiplex PCR; TCRdb holds only in-frame clones, not every one. Among over a million clones listed, roughly 98.5% were seen once. This specimen comes from a study of shared clonotypes between healthy human individuals. Study-wide results and limits: Apart from blood, nothing was sampled; tissue repertoires likely differ. Generally, naive subsets (rather than memory subsets) showed larger estimated richness.

Only Caucasian adults living in Nashville, Tennessee served as donors. The sequenced sample consisted of naive CD4+ T cells sorted from blood. This sample's subset: CD45RA+ positively selected. The chain is built from TRBV5-1 and TRBJ2-3, with 13 bases aligning to TRBD2. The TCR sequence derives from a man under 40 in good health. CDR3 bases: TGCGCCAGCAGCACAGGACTAGCGGGAGTGTCAGATACGCAGTATTTT. Encoded protein: CASSTGLAGVSDTQYF.